Below, 3 T cell receptor beta chains from the same sample are listed, as sequenced in a study of T cell changes during pregnancy in multiple sclerosis. Clones were sequenced by immunoSEQ multiplex PCR, and TCRdb holds only the in-frame ones, with some missing. The data contain approximately 20,000 clones, over 80% of them seen just once; the ten biggest clones take up approximately 5%. The material was CD8+ T cells from peripheral blood mononuclear cells, obtained after pregnancy. These receptors all come from a female donor in good health, enrolled as a control in a pregnancy study.

V and J are TRBV9 and TRBJ2-7; 8 bases map to TRBD1. Germline V lookup: CDR1 SGDLS, CDR2 YYNGEE. The ends lost 0 bases at V and 2 bases at J; junction bases unmatched: 7. This CDR3 is 16 amino acids long. The CDR3 here is CASSVEGGTGAYEQYF. Here the CDR3 DNA reads TGTGCCAGCAGCGTAGAGGGCGGGACAGGAGCCTACGAGCAGTACTTC.

The CDR3 loop reads CASSYSIVAAYNEQFF. The DNA of the CDR3 is TGTGCCAGCAGTTACTCGATTGTTGCGGCTTACAATGAGCAGTTCTTC. The V gene is TRBV6-5, the J gene TRBJ2-1; no clear D gene. Germline loops: CDR1 MNHEY, CDR2 SVGAGI. Trimming stripped 0 bases from V and 4 bases from J, with 13 bases between. This CDR3 has 16 residues.

V is TRBV11-1 and J is TRBJ2-1; 8 nucleotides align to TRBD2. J lost 7 bases, V lost 3 bases, and 8 bases had no gene match. The CDR3 is made up of 15 amino acids. Germline CDR1 is SGHAT and CDR2 is FQDESV (reference sequence). The CDR3 is CASSFGGGWSNEQFF. The CDR3 bases are TGTGCCAGCAGCTTCGGGGGGGGCTGGTCGAATGAGCAGTTCTTC.